This T cell receptor (beta chain) was documented in a study of identical twins. This clonotype has just a few counts. The CDR3 spans 13 residues. Trimming took 5 bases from V and 8 from J, leaving 13 bases between them. Germline loops: CDR1 KGHSH, CDR2 LQKENI. TCRdb fed the 5' RACE reads into MiXCR, producing one record per CDR3 protein. The data show 600,000 to 700,000 distinct CDR3 sequences, approximately 22% seen once. These data also formed part of another study, on T cells expressing NK-cell markers. From that paper: Of the CD8+ T cell pool in about 6 donors, roughly 1.0-8% was accounted for by dominant NKG2C+ clonotypes.

The chain recombines TRBV18 with TRBJ2-1; perhaps TRBD2 as D (5 bases). The sequenced sample consisted of PBMCs. The receptor was derived from a woman in her late teens or twenties in good health. The CDR3 protein is CASSDFGVDEQFF. CDR3 nucleotides: TGTGCCAGCTCAGATTTCGGGGTCGATGAGCAGTTCTTC.